Listed below are T cell receptor beta chains from one sample, sequenced in a study of beta chain features in type 1 diabetes. Sequenced by immunoSEQ multiplex PCR; TCRdb stores in-frame clones only, minus some. The sample has over 700,000 clones, roughly 16% seen once. Sequenced input: naive CD4+ T cells from blood. These receptors were obtained from a young woman in good health. CDR3s include the opening cysteine and the closing phenylalanine or tryptophan. Fields, in order: D gene, J gene, V gene, clone size, CDR3 DNA, CDR3 protein. The D gene is left open where the match is weak. Clone size is given for some rows only: seen once, a few or many times, or a class if the clone is expanded.

d_call: .
j_call: TRBJ2-5
v_call: TRBV28
clone_size: .
cdr3_nt: TGTGCCAGCAGCCAACAGGGTCGGGCAGAGACCCAGTACTTC
cdr3_aa: CASSQQGRAETQYF

d_call: .
j_call: TRBJ1-5
v_call: TRBV27
clone_size: .
cdr3_nt: TGTGCCAGCAGTTTTAAGCCCATGACCCAGCATTTT
cdr3_aa: CASSFKPMTQHF

d_call: TRBD1
j_call: TRBJ1-2
v_call: TRBV7-2
clone_size: .
cdr3_nt: TGTGCCAGCAGCTTGTGGACAGGGTCTAACTATGGCTACACCTTC
cdr3_aa: CASSLWTGSNYGYTF

d_call: .
j_call: TRBJ2-3
v_call: TRBV5-1
clone_size: few
cdr3_nt: TGCGCCAGCAGCTTGGGGACTGAAGGAGATACGCAGTATTTT
cdr3_aa: CASSLGTEGDTQYF

d_call: TRBD1
j_call: TRBJ2-3
v_call: TRBV2
clone_size: few
cdr3_nt: TGTGCCAGCAGCCAGACAGGGTTGGGAGATACGCAGTATTTT
cdr3_aa: CASSQTGLGDTQYF

d_call: .
j_call: TRBJ1-1
v_call: TRBV28
clone_size: few
cdr3_nt: TGTGCCAGCAGTCTCCAACTCACTGAAGCTTTCTTT
cdr3_aa: CASSLQLTEAFF

d_call: .
j_call: TRBJ2-1
v_call: TRBV2
clone_size: .
cdr3_nt: TGTGCCAGCAGTCCTGGACTGATGCAGTTCTTC
cdr3_aa: CASSPGLMQFF

d_call: .
j_call: TRBJ1-1
v_call: TRBV28
clone_size: .
cdr3_nt: TGTGCCAGCAGTTCCGCGGGCCCTCCTGAAGCTTTCTTT
cdr3_aa: CASSSAGPPEAFF

d_call: .
j_call: TRBJ2-6
v_call: TRBV6-5
clone_size: .
cdr3_nt: TGTGCCAGCAGTTACTCTTCGTCGGCTGGGGCCAACGTCCTGACTTTC
cdr3_aa: CASSYSSSAGANVLTF

d_call: .
j_call: TRBJ2-7
v_call: TRBV7-9
clone_size: .
cdr3_nt: TGCGCCAGCAGCCCCCGAGTCGGGGCCCTCGAGCAGTACTTC
cdr3_aa: CASSPRVGALEQYF

d_call: .
j_call: TRBJ2-3
v_call: TRBV7-2
clone_size: few
cdr3_nt: TGTGCCAGCAGCTTAGCCGCAGATACGCAGTATTTT
cdr3_aa: CASSLAADTQYF

d_call: TRBD1
j_call: TRBJ2-3
v_call: TRBV29-1
clone_size: few
cdr3_nt: TGCAGCGTTGAACCGACAGGGAACACAGATACGCAGTATTTT
cdr3_aa: CSVEPTGNTDTQYF

d_call: .
j_call: TRBJ1-2
v_call: TRBV7-3
clone_size: few
cdr3_nt: TGTGCCAGCAGGGGGAGTACTAACTATGGCTACACCTTC
cdr3_aa: CASRGSTNYGYTF

d_call: .
j_call: TRBJ1-1
v_call: TRBV14
clone_size: few
cdr3_nt: TGTGCCAGCAGCCGTCAAAGGAACACTGAAGCTTTCTTT
cdr3_aa: CASSRQRNTEAFF

d_call: .
j_call: TRBJ2-7
v_call: TRBV4-3
clone_size: .
cdr3_nt: TGCGCCAGCAGCCGAGGACAGAACTACGAGCAGTACTTC
cdr3_aa: CASSRGQNYEQYF

d_call: .
j_call: TRBJ1-4
v_call: TRBV5-4
clone_size: few
cdr3_nt: TGTGCCACCCGAGGGGAGACTAATGAAAAACTGTTTTTT
cdr3_aa: CATRGETNEKLFF

d_call: .
j_call: TRBJ2-1
v_call: TRBV20-1
clone_size: .
cdr3_nt: TGCAGTGTACCGTACAATGAGCAGTTCTTC
cdr3_aa: CSVPYNEQFF

d_call: .
j_call: TRBJ2-1
v_call: TRBV5-1
clone_size: few
cdr3_nt: TGCGCCAGCAGCTTACGCCCCCCGCCCATCTTC
cdr3_aa: CASSLRPPPIF

d_call: TRBD1
j_call: TRBJ2-1
v_call: TRBV28
clone_size: few
cdr3_nt: TGTGCCAGCAGTTCGGGACAGATATCCTACAATGAGCAGTTCTTC
cdr3_aa: CASSSGQISYNEQFF

d_call: .
j_call: TRBJ2-7
v_call: TRBV28
clone_size: few
cdr3_nt: TGTGCCAGCAGTTTGTCAGGGGTAGCGACCTACGAGCAGTACTTC
cdr3_aa: CASSLSGVATYEQYF

d_call: .
j_call: TRBJ2-7
v_call: TRBV2
clone_size: .
cdr3_nt: TGTGCCAGCAACAGGGAGGGACTCGAGCAGTACTTC
cdr3_aa: CASNREGLEQYF

d_call: TRBD1
j_call: TRBJ2-1
v_call: TRBV10-2
clone_size: .
cdr3_nt: TGCGCCAGCAGTGGGACAGGGAAGAATGAGCAGTTCTTC
cdr3_aa: CASSGTGKNEQFF

d_call: .
j_call: TRBJ2-1
v_call: TRBV7-2
clone_size: few
cdr3_nt: TGTGCCAGCAGCTCCTCCCGGGGGAACCCCTACAATGAGCAGTTCTTC
cdr3_aa: CASSSSRGNPYNEQFF

d_call: .
j_call: TRBJ2-5
v_call: TRBV18
clone_size: .
cdr3_nt: TGTGCCAGCTCACTGTCGAGCGGGTTGAAAGAGACCCAGTACTTC
cdr3_aa: CASSLSSGLKETQYF

d_call: .
j_call: TRBJ2-5
v_call: TRBV10-3
clone_size: .
cdr3_nt: TGTGCCATCAGTGAGTCGATGCCTGGAGTAGGGGAGACCCAGTACTTC
cdr3_aa: CAISESMPGVGETQYF

d_call: .
j_call: TRBJ2-1
v_call: TRBV7-2
clone_size: .
cdr3_nt: TGTGCCAGCAGCTCCAGCAGGGGTGGGGGGTACAATGAGCAGTTCTTC
cdr3_aa: CASSSSRGGGYNEQFF

d_call: TRBD1
j_call: TRBJ2-3
v_call: TRBV7-3
clone_size: .
cdr3_nt: TGTGCCAGCAGCCTACAGGGGACAGATACGCAGTATTTT
cdr3_aa: CASSLQGTDTQYF

d_call: TRBD1
j_call: TRBJ2-3
v_call: TRBV7-2
clone_size: few
cdr3_nt: TGTGCCAGCAGTTACGGGACAGGGGGCGTAGATACGCAGTATTTT
cdr3_aa: CASSYGTGGVDTQYF

d_call: .
j_call: TRBJ2-7
v_call: TRBV2
clone_size: .
cdr3_nt: TGTGCCAGCAGGGAACGGCAGGGTCCCTACGAGCAGTACTTC
cdr3_aa: CASRERQGPYEQYF

d_call: TRBD1
j_call: TRBJ2-3
v_call: TRBV6-5
clone_size: .
cdr3_nt: TGTGCCAGCCAGTTGCAGGGGGCCATCACAGATACGCAGTATTTT
cdr3_aa: CASQLQGAITDTQYF

d_call: .
j_call: TRBJ2-7
v_call: TRBV14
clone_size: few
cdr3_nt: TGTGCCAGCAGCCAAGAGCACTTACAAGTCTACGAGCAGTACTTC
cdr3_aa: CASSQEHLQVYEQYF

d_call: TRBD2
j_call: TRBJ2-7
v_call: TRBV6-1
clone_size: once
cdr3_nt: TGTGCCAGCAGTGAATCCGTGACTAGCACGGCGCAGTACTTC
cdr3_aa: CASSESVTSTAQYF

d_call: TRBD2
j_call: TRBJ2-1
v_call: TRBV11-2
clone_size: .
cdr3_nt: TGTGCCAGCAGCTCCCTTGGGACTAGCGGGAGCAATGAGCAGTTCTTC
cdr3_aa: CASSSLGTSGSNEQFF

d_call: TRBD1
j_call: TRBJ1-4
v_call: TRBV7-2
clone_size: few
cdr3_nt: TGTGCCAGCAGCGCCCAGGGGGCTGTGGGTGAAAAACTGTTTTTT
cdr3_aa: CASSAQGAVGEKLFF

d_call: .
j_call: TRBJ2-1
v_call: TRBV18
clone_size: few
cdr3_nt: TGTGCCAGCTCACCAGGGGGGTACTCCTACAATGAGCAGTTCTTC
cdr3_aa: CASSPGGYSYNEQFF

d_call: .
j_call: TRBJ2-1
v_call: TRBV5-5
clone_size: .
cdr3_nt: TGTGCCAGCAGCTTGGTTCGACAGGGAGGGAATGAGCAGTTCTTC
cdr3_aa: CASSLVRQGGNEQFF

d_call: .
j_call: TRBJ2-2
v_call: TRBV11-3
clone_size: .
cdr3_nt: TGTGCCAGCAGCTTAGAGACCCCGTTTGGGAAATCCACCGGGGAGCTGTTTTTT
cdr3_aa: CASSLETPFGKSTGELFF

d_call: .
j_call: TRBJ1-1
v_call: TRBV6-5
clone_size: .
cdr3_nt: TGTGCCAGCAGTTACTCAGCGGGATACAGCACTGAAGCTTTCTTT
cdr3_aa: CASSYSAGYSTEAFF

d_call: .
j_call: TRBJ2-7
v_call: TRBV7-9
clone_size: few
cdr3_nt: TGTGCCAGCAGCCCACGTTACGGCGAGCAGTACTTC
cdr3_aa: CASSPRYGEQYF

d_call: .
j_call: TRBJ2-7
v_call: TRBV5-6
clone_size: .
cdr3_nt: TGTGCCAGCAGCCGGGCCTTCGAAACCTACGAGCAGCACTTC
cdr3_aa: CASSRAFETYEQHF

d_call: .
j_call: TRBJ2-5
v_call: TRBV9
clone_size: .
cdr3_nt: TGTGCCAGCAGCCCCAGCGGAGAAGAGACCCAGTACTTC
cdr3_aa: CASSPSGEETQYF

d_call: .
j_call: TRBJ2-3
v_call: TRBV27
clone_size: few
cdr3_nt: TGTGCCAGCAATCCGGGTATCGGTCGAGGGGTAGATACGCAGTATTTT
cdr3_aa: CASNPGIGRGVDTQYF

d_call: TRBD2
j_call: TRBJ2-7
v_call: TRBV28
clone_size: .
cdr3_nt: TGTGCCAGCATTCCTCATAGCGGGAGCTCCTACGAGCAGTACTTC
cdr3_aa: CASIPHSGSSYEQYF

d_call: .
j_call: TRBJ1-5
v_call: TRBV23-1
clone_size: few
cdr3_nt: TGCGCCAGCACCCCCCCACATAGCCCCCATCAGCCCCAGCATTTT
cdr3_aa: CASTPPHSPHQPQHF

d_call: .
j_call: TRBJ2-6
v_call: TRBV4-1
clone_size: .
cdr3_nt: TGCGCCAGCAGCCAGACGGGTCCTATCATCTCTGGGGCCAACGTCCTGACTTTC
cdr3_aa: CASSQTGPIISGANVLTF

d_call: .
j_call: TRBJ1-1
v_call: TRBV10-3
clone_size: .
cdr3_nt: TGTGCCATCAGTCGGGGTGCGAACACTGAAGCTTTCTTT
cdr3_aa: CAISRGANTEAFF

d_call: TRBD1
j_call: TRBJ1-5
v_call: TRBV6-5
clone_size: few
cdr3_nt: TGTGCCAGCAGCAGGGACAGAGATCAGCCCCAGCATTTT
cdr3_aa: CASSRDRDQPQHF

d_call: .
j_call: TRBJ2-7
v_call: TRBV7-9
clone_size: .
cdr3_nt: TGTGCCAGCAGCTTACCGGCAACCTACGAGCAGTACTTC
cdr3_aa: CASSLPATYEQYF

d_call: TRBD1
j_call: TRBJ2-5
v_call: TRBV4-2
clone_size: few
cdr3_nt: TGTGCCAGCAGCCAGTCCGGGACAGGGAGAGAGACCCAGTACTTC
cdr3_aa: CASSQSGTGRETQYF

d_call: .
j_call: TRBJ2-7
v_call: TRBV20-1
clone_size: .
cdr3_nt: TGCAGTGCCCGGACCTACTACGAGCAGTACTTC
cdr3_aa: CSARTYYEQYF

d_call: .
j_call: TRBJ1-2
v_call: TRBV2
clone_size: .
cdr3_nt: TGTGCCAGCAGTGACGGGGGGCGCTTCTATGGCTACACCTTC
cdr3_aa: CASSDGGRFYGYTF

d_call: TRBD2
j_call: TRBJ2-1
v_call: TRBV5-6
clone_size: .
cdr3_nt: TGTGCCAGCAGCTTGGTTCTCGGCGGGAGTCGCTACAATGAGCAGTTCTTC
cdr3_aa: CASSLVLGGSRYNEQFF

d_call: .
j_call: TRBJ1-1
v_call: TRBV28
clone_size: few
cdr3_nt: TGTGCCAGCAGCCCTATGAACACTGAAGCTTTCTTT
cdr3_aa: CASSPMNTEAFF

d_call: .
j_call: TRBJ2-1
v_call: TRBV10-3
clone_size: .
cdr3_nt: TGTGCCATCAGTGGCAAGTCGGTACACTCCTACAATGAGCAGTTCTTC
cdr3_aa: CAISGKSVHSYNEQFF

d_call: TRBD2
j_call: TRBJ2-3
v_call: TRBV25-1
clone_size: .
cdr3_nt: TGTGCCAGCAGTGAATTTAGAGGACTAGCGGGAGGAGCAGATACGCAGTATTTT
cdr3_aa: CASSEFRGLAGGADTQYF

d_call: .
j_call: TRBJ2-7
v_call: TRBV7-2
clone_size: .
cdr3_nt: TGTGCCAGCAGCAAGCATGGCGGGATGTACGAGCAGTACTTC
cdr3_aa: CASSKHGGMYEQYF

d_call: .
j_call: TRBJ2-7
v_call: TRBV9
clone_size: .
cdr3_nt: TGTGCCAGCAGCCCCGGGCCGAGTTTCTACGAGCAGTACTTC
cdr3_aa: CASSPGPSFYEQYF

d_call: TRBD1
j_call: TRBJ1-2
v_call: TRBV7-2
clone_size: .
cdr3_nt: TGTGCCAGCAGCACTACGACAGGGCGGGAGTCAGGCTACACCTTC
cdr3_aa: CASSTTTGRESGYTF

d_call: .
j_call: TRBJ2-1
v_call: TRBV7-3
clone_size: .
cdr3_nt: TGTGCCAGCAGCCCAGGGACAAATGGCGACAATGAGCAGTTCTTC
cdr3_aa: CASSPGTNGDNEQFF